These T cell receptor gamma chains were read from a single sample in a study of human gamma delta and Vdelta1 T cells. TCRdb re-called the PCR reads through CATT. The table lists roughly 4,500 gamma-chain clones, 32% of them singletons. These receptors have no identified antigens. Sequencing was performed on Vdelta1 gamma-delta T cells from blood grown in culture (DOT cells). Receptor source: a human donor in good health. Each CDR3 is given with its conserved first and last residue. Fields, in order: V gene, J gene, clone size, CDR3 protein. For some rows the clone size is stated as once, few or many, or as a class when expanded; others skip it.

TRGV3	TRGJ1/TRGJ2	.	CATWDRLYYKKLF
TRGV4	TRGJ1/TRGJ2	.	CATWDGSDKGYKKLF
TRGV5	TRGJ1/TRGJ2	.	CATWDRPEEGICKKLF
TRGV9	TRGJ1/TRGJ2	few	CALWEDMKKLF